What follows are 20 T cell receptor beta chains derived from one specimen sequenced in a study of neurological immune-mediated disorders. MiXCR, run by TCRdb on the 5' RACE reads, gives a single entry per CDR3 protein. The sample consists of some 15,000 distinct CDR3 sequences, 6% to 8% of them appearing once. What was sequenced was CD8+ T cells from blood. The receptors were sampled from a woman between 35 and 50 years old in good health.

In its sample, this clonotype was seen many times. V is TRBV7-9 and J is TRBJ2-2; 7 bases fit TRBD2. This CDR3 has 16 amino acids. J gave up 4 bases and V 5 bases, and 10 bases lay outside the gene matches. CDR1 SEHNR and CDR2 FQNEAQ come from the germline V gene (reference sequence). This CDR3 is CASSPPERETTGELFF. The CDR3 DNA follows: TGTGCCAGCAGCCCCCCCGAGCGGGAAACCACCGGGGAGCTGTTTTTT.

This clonotype was detected ten times or more. The chain has TRBV25-1 and TRBJ2-5; 7 nucleotides match TRBD2. Germline CDR1 is MGHDK and CDR2 is SYGVNS. CDR3 length: 17 residues. Trimming cost V 0 bases and J 2 bases; bases outside gene matches: 9. The CDR3 bases are TGTGCCAGCAGTGAATACTCGACTAGCAGGCTTCAAGAGACCCAGTACTTC. Its protein product is CASSEYSTSRLQETQYF.

In its sample, this clonotype was seen many times. The chain combines TRBV13 with TRBJ2-7; D assignment may be TRBD1 or TRBD2 (5 bases each). V dropped 3 bases and J dropped 6 bases, with 24 bases sitting between them. CDR1 and CDR2 (germline): PRHDT, FYEKMQ (reference sequence). The CDR3 loop spans 17 amino acids. CDR3 coding DNA: TGTGCCAGCAGCTTGGGGGAGACCGGGGCCTGGGGGAGCGAGCAGTACTTC. Residues: CASSLGETGAWGSEQYF.

This clonotype was picked up many times. J is TRBJ2-5 and V is TRBV5-1; the D gene is possibly TRBD2 (6 bases). The CDR3 length is 14 residues. Germline CDR1 SGHRS, CDR2 YFSETQ. Trimming stripped 4 bases from V and 5 bases from J, with 15 bases between. The chain's CDR3 is CASSVLPGDETQYF. In DNA, the CDR3 is TGCGCCAGCAGCGTCCTACCGGGAGACGAGACCCAGTACTTC.

This clonotype was seen many times. This chain connects TRBV12-5 to TRBJ2-7; D remains unclear. Trimming removed 0 bases from V and 4 bases from J, with 7 bases in between. CDR1 is LGHNT, CDR2 FRNRAP, per germline. The CDR3 is 13 residues long. CDR3 amino acids: CASGLVGTYEQYF. The CDR3 bases are TGTGCTAGTGGTTTGGTGGGTACTTACGAGCAGTACTTC.

This clonotype has at least ten counts. The chain is built from TRBV30 and TRBJ2-7; TRBD1 agrees at 7 bases. The germline gives CDR1 GTSNPN, CDR2 SVGIG (reference sequence). The V and J ends lost 0 bases and 5 bases, in that order; junction bases with no gene match: 4. The CDR3 has 13 residues. The CDR3 is CAWSVQGIDEQYF. The CDR3 nucleotides are TGTGCCTGGAGTGTACAGGGGATCGACGAGCAGTACTTC.

This clonotype was detected ten times or more. The J gene is TRBJ2-1, the V gene TRBV27, with a tentative D call TRBD2 (5 bases). Germline CDR1 reads MNHEY; CDR2 reads SMNVEV (reference sequence). Trimming shortened V by 3 bases and J by 10 bases, and 13 bases separated the two germline ends. The CDR3 is 13 amino acids. CDR3 sequence (DNA): TGTGCCAGCAGTTTTTCAGCCCAGCGGGAGCAGTTCTTC. It codes for CASSFSAQREQFF.

This clonotype appeared many times. The chain couples TRBV20-1 to TRBJ2-7, with TRBD2 identical over 8 bases. This CDR3 region has 13 residues. Germline loops: CDR1 DFQATT, CDR2 SNEGSKA (reference sequence). Unmatched junction bases numbered 4, after V lost 3 bases and J lost 3 bases. The CDR3 DNA reads as TGCAGTGCTAGGAGCGGGGGTGGCTACGAGCAGTACTTC. Translated, it gives CSARSGGGYEQYF.

This clonotype has a count of ten or more. The V call is TRBV6-5, the J call TRBJ1-6, with D maybe TRBD1 (5 bases). The germline V gene encodes CDR1 MNHEY and CDR2 SVGAGI. This CDR3 contains 13 residues. V was pared by 5 bases and J by 8 bases, with 10 bases between. CDR3 residues: CASSGLGDSPLHF. Here the CDR3 DNA reads TGTGCCAGCAGTGGCCTGGGGGATTCACCCCTCCACTTT.

In its sample, this clonotype was seen many times. The chain combines TRBV4-1 with TRBJ2-5; 9 nucleotides agree with TRBD2. The length of the CDR3 is 17 residues. Germline V CDR1 and CDR2: MGHRA, YSYEKL. J gave up 1 base and V 1 base, and 7 bases lay outside the gene matches. For the CDR3, the DNA is TGCGCCAGCAGCCAAGGAAGTCTAGCGGGAACCCAAGAGACCCAGTACTTC. Translating it yields CASSQGSLAGTQETQYF.

This clonotype has a count of ten or more. V gene TRBV27 combines with J gene TRBJ1-4, with D hard to call. This CDR3 is 13 amino acids long. Germline V lookup: CDR1 MNHEY, CDR2 SMNVEV (reference sequence). Trimming cost V 0 bases and J 8 bases, with 7 bases left between them. Written as DNA, the CDR3 is TGTGCCAGCAGTTTATCTATTCGAGAAAAACTGTTTTTT. It yields the protein CASSLSIREKLFF.

Many counts were recorded for this clonotype. The J gene is TRBJ1-1, the V gene TRBV7-9, with a possible D match to TRBD1 (5 bases). The V gene lost 0 bases and the J gene lost 0 bases, with 11 bases spanning the gap. The CDR3 runs 16 residues. Germline CDR1 reads SEHNR; CDR2 reads FQNEAQ (reference sequence). CDR3 sequence reads: CASSLAQGGLNTEAFF. In DNA, the CDR3 is TGTGCCAGCAGCTTAGCGCAGGGAGGGTTGAACACTGAAGCTTTCTTT.

The sample holds many counts of this clonotype. The chain has TRBV6-5 and TRBJ1-1; D call uncertain. CDR1 and CDR2 from the germline V gene are MNHEY and SVGAGI. The V end was cut by 0 bases, the J end by 1 base, with 6 bases between. This CDR3 is built from 14 residues. The CDR3 region is CASSYSTRNTEAFF. For the CDR3, the DNA is TGTGCCAGCAGTTACTCGACCAGGAACACTGAAGCTTTCTTT.

There are many counts of this clonotype. This rearrangement joins TRBV20-1 to TRBJ1-2; D is uncertain. Trimming took off 6 bases at V and 6 bases at J, with 11 bases between the two ends. Germline V gene sequence: CDR1 DFQATT, CDR2 SNEGSKA (reference sequence). The CDR3 contains 11 residues. The CDR3 loop reads CSAQEGNGYTF. In DNA, the CDR3 is TGCAGTGCCCAGGAAGGGAATGGCTACACCTTC.

The sample holds many counts of this clonotype. The chain employs TRBV19 and TRBJ2-7; 8 positions agree with TRBD1. Germline V gives CDR1 LNHDA, CDR2 SQIVND (reference sequence). The CDR3 consists of 16 residues. J gave up 0 bases and V 1 base, and 5 bases lay outside the gene matches. The CDR3 loop is CASSIAQGDFSYEQYF. For the CDR3, the DNA is TGTGCCAGTAGTATAGCACAGGGGGATTTCTCCTACGAGCAGTACTTC.

This rearrangement joins TRBV27 to TRBJ2-2, with D unresolved. This CDR3 is 14 amino acids long. Trimming stripped 5 bases from V and 6 bases from J, with 13 bases between. CDR1 and CDR2 from the germline V gene are MNHEY and SMNVEV (reference sequence). Written as DNA, the CDR3 is TGTGCCAGCAGTGAGGTAGGGTCACCCGGGGAGCTGTTTTTT. This codes for CASSEVGSPGELFF.

This clonotype was picked up many times. In nucleotides, the CDR3 is TGCAGCGTTCCGGGACAGGGATTTAAGAACGAGCAGTACTTC. Translating it yields CSVPGQGFKNEQYF. The V and J genes are TRBV29-1 and TRBJ2-7, with TRBD1 identical over 9 bases. The CDR3 has 14 amino acids. Germline values: CDR1 SQVTM, CDR2 ANQGSEA. J was trimmed by 5 bases and V by 5 bases; bases with no gene match: 10.

This clonotype was counted only a few times. The chain employs TRBV12-3 or TRBV12-4 and TRBJ2-3; 9 nucleotides agree with TRBD2. This CDR3 region has 20 residues. The V and J ends lost 2 bases and 0 bases, in that order; junction bases with no gene match: 15. CDR3 protein: CASSLRWEVAGESSTDTQYF. CDR3 nucleotides: TGTGCCAGCAGTTTACGCTGGGAGGTAGCGGGGGAATCTAGCACAGATACGCAGTATTTT.

This clonotype appeared a few times. The rearrangement uses TRBV6-2 or TRBV6-3 and TRBJ2-7; TRBD2 agrees at 10 bases. V lost 4 bases, J lost 5 bases, and 5 bases stayed unmatched. CDR1 is MNHEY, CDR2 SVGEGT, per germline. The CDR3 is made up of 14 amino acids. DNA for the CDR3: TGTGCCAGCAGTTTCTCCCTAGCGGGGGACGAGCAGTACTTC. Protein: CASSFSLAGDEQYF.

This clonotype was counted ten times or more. This chain joins TRBV2 and TRBJ1-1; D is perhaps TRBD1 (6 bases). The germline V gene has CDR1 SNHLY and CDR2 FYNNEI. The CDR3 runs to 13 residues. Trimming removed 4 bases at V and 6 bases at J, with 12 bases between. The CDR3 nucleotides read TGTGCCAGCAGTGTTGGGGGCGGGCCTGAAGCTTTCTTT. Its translation: CASSVGGGPEAFF.